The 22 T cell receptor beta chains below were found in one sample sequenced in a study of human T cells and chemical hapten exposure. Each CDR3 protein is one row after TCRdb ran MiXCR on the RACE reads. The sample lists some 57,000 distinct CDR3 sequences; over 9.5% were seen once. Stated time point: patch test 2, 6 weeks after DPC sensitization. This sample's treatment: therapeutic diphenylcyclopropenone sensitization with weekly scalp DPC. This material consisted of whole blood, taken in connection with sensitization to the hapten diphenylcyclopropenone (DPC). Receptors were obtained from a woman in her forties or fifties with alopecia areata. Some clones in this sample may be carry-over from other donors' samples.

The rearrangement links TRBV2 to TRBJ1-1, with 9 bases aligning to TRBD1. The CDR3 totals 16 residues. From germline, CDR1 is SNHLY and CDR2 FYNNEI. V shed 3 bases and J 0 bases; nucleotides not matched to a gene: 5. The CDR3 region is CASSDRQGGLNTEAFF. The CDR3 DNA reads TGTGCCAGCAGTGACAGACAGGGGGGCCTGAACACTGAAGCTTTCTTT.

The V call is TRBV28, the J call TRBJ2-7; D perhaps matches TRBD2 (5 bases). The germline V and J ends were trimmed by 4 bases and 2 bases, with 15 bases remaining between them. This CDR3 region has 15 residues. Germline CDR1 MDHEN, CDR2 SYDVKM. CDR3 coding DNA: TGTGCCAGCAGTTCCCCCCCGGGATCCCCCTACGAGCAGTACTTC. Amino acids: CASSSPPGSPYEQYF.

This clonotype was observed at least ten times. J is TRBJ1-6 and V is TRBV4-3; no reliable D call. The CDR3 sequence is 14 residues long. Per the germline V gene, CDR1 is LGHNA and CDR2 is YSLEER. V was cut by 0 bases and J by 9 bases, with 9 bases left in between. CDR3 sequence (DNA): TGCGCCAGCAGCCAAGAAGGTTGGGGTTCACCCCTCCACTTT. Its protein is CASSQEGWGSPLHF.

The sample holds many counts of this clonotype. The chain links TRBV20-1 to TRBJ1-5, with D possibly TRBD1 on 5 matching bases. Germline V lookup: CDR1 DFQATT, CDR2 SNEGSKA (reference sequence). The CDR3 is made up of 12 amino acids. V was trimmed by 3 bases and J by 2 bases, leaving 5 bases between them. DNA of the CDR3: TGCAGTGCTAGGACAGGCAATCAGCCCCAGCATTTT. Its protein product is CSARTGNQPQHF.

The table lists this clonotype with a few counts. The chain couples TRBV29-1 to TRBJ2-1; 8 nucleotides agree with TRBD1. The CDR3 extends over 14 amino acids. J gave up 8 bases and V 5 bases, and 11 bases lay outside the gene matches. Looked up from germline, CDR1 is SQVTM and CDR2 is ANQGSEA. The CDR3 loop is CSVTNRGYMDEQFF. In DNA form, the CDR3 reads TGCAGCGTTACAAACAGGGGGTACATGGATGAGCAGTTCTTC.

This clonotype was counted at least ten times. CDR3 loop: CASSHRQDVNTEAFF. Here the CDR3 DNA reads TGTGCCAGCAGTCATAGACAGGACGTGAACACTGAAGCTTTCTTT. This sequence joins TRBV28 and TRBJ1-1; TRBD1 is a possible D gene (6 bases). CDR3 size: 15 residues. With 5 bases removed from V and 0 bases from J, the gap between germline ends came to 13 bases. Germline CDR1 reads MDHEN; CDR2 reads SYDVKM.

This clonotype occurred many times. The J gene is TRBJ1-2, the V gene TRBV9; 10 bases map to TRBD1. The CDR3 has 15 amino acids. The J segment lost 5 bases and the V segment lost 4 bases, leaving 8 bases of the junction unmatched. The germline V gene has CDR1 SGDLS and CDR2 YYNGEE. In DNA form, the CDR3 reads TGTGCCAGCAGCTCCGACAGGGGGCTTTATTATGGCTACACCTTC. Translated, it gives CASSSDRGLYYGYTF.

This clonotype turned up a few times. CDR3: CASSLGQGTNEKLFF. The CDR3 nucleotides read TGTGCCAGCAGCTTGGGACAGGGGACTAATGAAAAACTGTTTTTT. This rearrangement joins TRBV5-6 to TRBJ1-4; 8 bases fit TRBD1. The CDR3 runs 15 residues. Unmatched junction bases numbered 0, after V lost 0 bases and J lost 2 bases. Germline CDR1 and CDR2: SGHDT and YYEEEE.

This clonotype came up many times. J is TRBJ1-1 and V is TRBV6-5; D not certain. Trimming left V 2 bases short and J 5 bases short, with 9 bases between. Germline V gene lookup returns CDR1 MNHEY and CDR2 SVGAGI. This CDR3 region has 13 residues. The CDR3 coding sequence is TGTGCCAGCAGTTACCGAGGGCAGACTGAAGCTTTCTTT. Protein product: CASSYRGQTEAFF.

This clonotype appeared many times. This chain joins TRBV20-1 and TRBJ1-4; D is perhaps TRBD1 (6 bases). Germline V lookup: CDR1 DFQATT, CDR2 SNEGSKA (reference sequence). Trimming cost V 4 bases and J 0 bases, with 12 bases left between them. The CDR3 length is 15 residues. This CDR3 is CSATQGWATNEKLFF. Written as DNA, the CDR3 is TGCAGTGCTACCCAGGGGTGGGCAACTAATGAAAAACTGTTTTTT.

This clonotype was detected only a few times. CDR3 in amino acids: CATSRGAESWDEQYF. CDR3 sequence (DNA): TGTGCCACCAGCAGAGGAGCCGAATCCTGGGACGAGCAGTACTTC. The chain has TRBV15 and TRBJ2-7, with D unclear. The germline CDR1 and CDR2 sequences are LNHNV and YYDKDF (reference sequence). Trimming stripped 1 base from V and 5 bases from J, with 15 bases between. The CDR3 extends over 15 amino acids.

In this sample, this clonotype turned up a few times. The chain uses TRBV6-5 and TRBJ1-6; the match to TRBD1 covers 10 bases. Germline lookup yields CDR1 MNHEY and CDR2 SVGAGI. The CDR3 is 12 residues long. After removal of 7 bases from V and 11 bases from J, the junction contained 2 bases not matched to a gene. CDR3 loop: CASNGQGAPLHF. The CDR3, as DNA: TGTGCCAGCAACGGACAGGGGGCACCCCTCCACTTT.

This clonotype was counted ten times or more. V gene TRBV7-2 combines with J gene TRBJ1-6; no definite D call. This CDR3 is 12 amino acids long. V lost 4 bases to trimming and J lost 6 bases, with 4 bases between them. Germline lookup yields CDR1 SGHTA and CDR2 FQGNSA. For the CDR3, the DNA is TGTGCCAGCAGCTGGCCTAATTCACCCCTCCACTTT. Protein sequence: CASSWPNSPLHF.

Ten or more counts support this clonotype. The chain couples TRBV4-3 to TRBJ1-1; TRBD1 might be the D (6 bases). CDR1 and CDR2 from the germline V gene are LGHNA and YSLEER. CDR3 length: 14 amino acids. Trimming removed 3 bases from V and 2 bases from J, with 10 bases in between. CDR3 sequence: CASSQGTSNTEAFF. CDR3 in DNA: TGCGCCAGCAGCCAGGGGACATCTAACACTGAAGCTTTCTTT.

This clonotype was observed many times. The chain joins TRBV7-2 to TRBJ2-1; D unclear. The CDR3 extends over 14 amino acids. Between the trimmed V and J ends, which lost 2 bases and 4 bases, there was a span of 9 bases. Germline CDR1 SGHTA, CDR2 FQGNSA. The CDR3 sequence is CASSLSNEYNEQFF. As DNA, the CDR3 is TGTGCCAGCAGCTTAAGCAACGAGTACAATGAGCAGTTCTTC. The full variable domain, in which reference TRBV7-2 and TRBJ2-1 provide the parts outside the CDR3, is GAGVSQSPSNKVTEKGKDVELRCDPISGHTALYWYRQSLGQGLEFLIYFQGNSAPDKSGLPSDRFSAERTGGSVSTLTIQRTQQEDSAVYLCASSLSNEYNEQFFGPGTRLTVL.

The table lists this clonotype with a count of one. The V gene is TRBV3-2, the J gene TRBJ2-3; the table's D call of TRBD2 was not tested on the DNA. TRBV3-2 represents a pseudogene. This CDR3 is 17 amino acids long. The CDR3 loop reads CASSQELSGGVTDTQYF. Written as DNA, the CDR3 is TGTGCCAGCAGCCAAGAATTGTCGGGAGGGGTCACAGATACGCAGTATTTT.

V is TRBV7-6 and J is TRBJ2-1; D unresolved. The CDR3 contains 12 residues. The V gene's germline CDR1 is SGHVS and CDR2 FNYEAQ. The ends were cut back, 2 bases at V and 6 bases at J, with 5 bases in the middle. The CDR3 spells CASSLITNEQFF. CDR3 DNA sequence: TGTGCCAGCAGCTTAATAACCAATGAGCAGTTCTTC.

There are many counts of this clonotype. CDR3 in amino acids: CASSHTKVSRLSSYNSPLHF. CDR3 DNA: TGTGCCAGCAGCCATACCAAAGTCTCTCGACTCAGCTCCTATAATTCACCCCTCCACTTT. The rearrangement links TRBV14 to TRBJ1-6, with D unresolved. Per germline, CDR1 SGHDN and CDR2 FVKESK. V lost 3 bases and J 0 bases, leaving 21 bases between the germline ends. CDR3 size: 20 residues.

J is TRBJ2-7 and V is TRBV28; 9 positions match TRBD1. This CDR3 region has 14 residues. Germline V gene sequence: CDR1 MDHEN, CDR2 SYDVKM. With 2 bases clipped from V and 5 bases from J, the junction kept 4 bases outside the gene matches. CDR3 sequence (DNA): TGTGCCAGCAGTTTAGGGACAGGGACCCACGAGCAGTACTTC. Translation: CASSLGTGTHEQYF.

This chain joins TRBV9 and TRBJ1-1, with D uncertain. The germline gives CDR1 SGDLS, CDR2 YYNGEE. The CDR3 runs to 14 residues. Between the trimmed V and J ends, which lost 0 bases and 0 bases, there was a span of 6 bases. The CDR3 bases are TGTGCCAGCAGCGTAGTGAAGATGAACACTGAAGCTTTCTTT. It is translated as CASSVVKMNTEAFF.

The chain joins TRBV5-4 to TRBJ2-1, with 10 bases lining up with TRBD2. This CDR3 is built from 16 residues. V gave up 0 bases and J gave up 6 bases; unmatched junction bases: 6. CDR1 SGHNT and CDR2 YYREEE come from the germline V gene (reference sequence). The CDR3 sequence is CASSLVASGGVNEQFF. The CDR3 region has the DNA TGTGCCAGCAGCTTGGTGGCTAGCGGGGGCGTCAATGAGCAGTTCTTC.

This CDR3 is CASSNPGQGAPTTF. The DNA of the CDR3 is TGTGCCAGCAGTAATCCGGGACAGGGGGCGCCCACCACCTTC. This chain joins TRBV12-3 or TRBV12-4 and TRBJ1-2, with 12 nucleotides matching TRBD1. The CDR3 consists of 14 residues. V dropped 5 bases and J dropped 13; count of bases not matched to a gene: 11.